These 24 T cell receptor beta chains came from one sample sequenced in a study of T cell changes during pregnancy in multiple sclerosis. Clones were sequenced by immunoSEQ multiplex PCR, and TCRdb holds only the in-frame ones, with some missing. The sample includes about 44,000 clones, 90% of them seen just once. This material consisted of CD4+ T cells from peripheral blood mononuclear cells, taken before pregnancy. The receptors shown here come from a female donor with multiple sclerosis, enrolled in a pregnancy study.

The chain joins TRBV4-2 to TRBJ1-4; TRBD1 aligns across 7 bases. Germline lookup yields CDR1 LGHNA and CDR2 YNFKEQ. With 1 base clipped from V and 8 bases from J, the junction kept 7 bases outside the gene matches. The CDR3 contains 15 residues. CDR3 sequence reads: CASSQARGRLEKLFF. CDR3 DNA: TGTGCCAGCAGCCAAGCGAGGGGGCGTTTAGAAAAACTGTTTTTT.

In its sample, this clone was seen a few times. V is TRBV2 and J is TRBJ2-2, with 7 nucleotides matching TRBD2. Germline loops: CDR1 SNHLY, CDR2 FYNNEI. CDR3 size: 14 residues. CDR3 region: CARRSGTTTGELFF. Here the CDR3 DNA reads TGTGCAAGGAGGAGTGGGACTACCACCGGGGAGCTGTTTTTT.

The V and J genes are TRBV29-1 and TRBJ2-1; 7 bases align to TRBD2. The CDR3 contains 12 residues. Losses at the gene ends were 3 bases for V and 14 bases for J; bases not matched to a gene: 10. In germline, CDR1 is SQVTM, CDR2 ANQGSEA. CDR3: CSVDSAGAAEFF. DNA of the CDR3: TGCAGCGTTGATTCCGCGGGAGCAGCGGAGTTCTTC.

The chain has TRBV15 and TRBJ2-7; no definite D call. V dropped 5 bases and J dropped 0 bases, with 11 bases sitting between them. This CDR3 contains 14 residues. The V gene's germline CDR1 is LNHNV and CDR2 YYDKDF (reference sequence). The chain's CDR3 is CATSLERSSYEQYF. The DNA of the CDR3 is TGTGCCACCAGCCTGGAACGGAGCTCCTACGAGCAGTACTTC.

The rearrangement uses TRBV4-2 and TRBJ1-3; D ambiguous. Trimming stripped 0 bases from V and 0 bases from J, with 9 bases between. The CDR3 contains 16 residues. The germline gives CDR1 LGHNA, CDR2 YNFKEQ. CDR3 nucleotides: TGTGCCAGCAGCCAAGATTCGACGGGCTCTGGAAACACCATATATTTT. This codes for CASSQDSTGSGNTIYF.

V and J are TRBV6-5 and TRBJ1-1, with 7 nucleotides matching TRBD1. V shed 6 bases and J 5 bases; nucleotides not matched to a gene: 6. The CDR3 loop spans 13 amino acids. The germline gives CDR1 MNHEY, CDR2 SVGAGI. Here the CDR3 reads CASRRGTVTEAFF. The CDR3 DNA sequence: TGTGCCAGCAGGAGGGGGACAGTTACTGAAGCTTTCTTT.

In DNA, the CDR3 is TGTGCCAGCAGCTTGGCCTACAGGGATCTCTACAATGAGCAGTTCTTC. Protein product: CASSLAYRDLYNEQFF. The V call is TRBV7-6, the J call TRBJ2-1, with a weak D call TRBD1 (6 bases). This CDR3 spans 16 amino acids. Germline V gene lookup returns CDR1 SGHVS and CDR2 FNYEAQ. The ends were cut back, 3 bases at V and 3 bases at J, with 15 bases in the middle.

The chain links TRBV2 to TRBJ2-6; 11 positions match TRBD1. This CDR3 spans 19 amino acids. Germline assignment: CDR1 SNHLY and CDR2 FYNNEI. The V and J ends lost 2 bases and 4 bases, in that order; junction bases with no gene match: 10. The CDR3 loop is CASSESRTGGWAGANVLTF. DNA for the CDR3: TGTGCCAGCAGTGAATCCCGGACAGGGGGCTGGGCCGGGGCCAACGTCCTGACTTTC.

The CDR3 nucleotides read TGTGCCAGCAGTGCACGACCCTTGACAGGGGGCGTCTACGAGCAGTACTTC. This encodes CASSARPLTGGVYEQYF. This chain connects TRBV25-1 to TRBJ2-7; TRBD1 matches at 10 bases. V dropped 4 bases and J dropped 3; count of bases not matched to a gene: 12. Germline-derived CDR1 and CDR2 are MGHDK and SYGVNS. The CDR3 totals 17 residues.

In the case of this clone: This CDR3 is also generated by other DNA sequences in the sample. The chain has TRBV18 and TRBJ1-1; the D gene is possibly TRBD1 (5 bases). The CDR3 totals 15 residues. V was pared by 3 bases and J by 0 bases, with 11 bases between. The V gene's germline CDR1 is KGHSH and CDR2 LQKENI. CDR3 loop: CASSPPRGMNTEAFF. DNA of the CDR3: TGTGCCAGCTCACCGCCAAGGGGAATGAACACTGAAGCTTTCTTT.

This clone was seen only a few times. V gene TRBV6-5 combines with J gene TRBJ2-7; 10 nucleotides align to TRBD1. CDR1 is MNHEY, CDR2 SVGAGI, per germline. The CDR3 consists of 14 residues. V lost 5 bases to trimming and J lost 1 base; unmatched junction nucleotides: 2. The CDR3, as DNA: TGTGCCAGCAGTCGGACAGGGGGTTCCTACGAGCAGTACTTC. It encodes CASSRTGGSYEQYF.

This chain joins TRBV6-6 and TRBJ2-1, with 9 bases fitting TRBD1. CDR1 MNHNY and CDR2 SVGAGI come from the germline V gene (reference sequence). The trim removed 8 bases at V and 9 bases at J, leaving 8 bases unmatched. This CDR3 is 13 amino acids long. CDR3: CASRTGEVGEQFF. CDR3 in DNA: TGTGCCAGCCGGACAGGGGAAGTGGGTGAGCAGTTCTTC.

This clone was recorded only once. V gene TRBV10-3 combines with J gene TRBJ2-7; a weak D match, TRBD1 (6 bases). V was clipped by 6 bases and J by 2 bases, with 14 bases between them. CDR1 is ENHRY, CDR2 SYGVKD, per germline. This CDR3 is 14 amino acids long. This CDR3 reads CAISPGTRTYEQYF. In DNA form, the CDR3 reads TGTGCCATCAGCCCCGGGACACGCACCTACGAGCAGTACTTC.

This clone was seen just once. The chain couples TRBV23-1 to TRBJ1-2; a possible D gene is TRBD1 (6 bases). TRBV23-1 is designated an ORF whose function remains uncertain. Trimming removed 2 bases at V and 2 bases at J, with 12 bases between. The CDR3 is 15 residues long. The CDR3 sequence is CASSQPGQPNYGYTF. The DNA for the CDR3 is TGCGCCAGCAGTCAACCGGGACAACCAAACTATGGCTACACCTTC.

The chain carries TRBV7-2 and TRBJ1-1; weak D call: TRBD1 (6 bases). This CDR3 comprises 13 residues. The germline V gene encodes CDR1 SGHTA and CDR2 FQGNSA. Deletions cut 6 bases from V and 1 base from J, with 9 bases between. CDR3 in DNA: TGTGCCAGCAGACCACAGGGGAACACTGAAGCTTTCTTT. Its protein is CASRPQGNTEAFF.

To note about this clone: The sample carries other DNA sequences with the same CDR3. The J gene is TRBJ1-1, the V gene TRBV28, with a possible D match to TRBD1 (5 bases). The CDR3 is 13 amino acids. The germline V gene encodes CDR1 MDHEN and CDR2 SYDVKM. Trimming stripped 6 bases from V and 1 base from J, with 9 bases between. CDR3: CASRPGGNTEAFF. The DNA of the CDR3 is TGTGCCAGCAGGCCCGGGGGGAACACTGAAGCTTTCTTT.

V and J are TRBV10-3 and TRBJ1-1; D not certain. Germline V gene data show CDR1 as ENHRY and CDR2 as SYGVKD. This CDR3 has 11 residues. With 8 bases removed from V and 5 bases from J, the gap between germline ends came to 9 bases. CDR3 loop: CAIGTRTEAFF. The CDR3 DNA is TGTGCCATCGGTACGCGAACTGAAGCTTTCTTT.

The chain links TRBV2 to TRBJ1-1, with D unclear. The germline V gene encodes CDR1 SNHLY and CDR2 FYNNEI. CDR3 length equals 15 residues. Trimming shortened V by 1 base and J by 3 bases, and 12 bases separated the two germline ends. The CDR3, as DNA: TGTGCCAGCAGTGAAGGGTTGGCGGGGTACACTGAAGCTTTCTTT. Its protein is CASSEGLAGYTEAFF.

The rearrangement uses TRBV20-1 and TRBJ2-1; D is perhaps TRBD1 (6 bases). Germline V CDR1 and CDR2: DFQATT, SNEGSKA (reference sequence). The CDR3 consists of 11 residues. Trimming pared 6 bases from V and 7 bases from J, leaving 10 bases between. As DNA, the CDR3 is TGCAGTGCCGCGAGGGGGAATGAGCAGTTCTTC. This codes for CSAARGNEQFF.

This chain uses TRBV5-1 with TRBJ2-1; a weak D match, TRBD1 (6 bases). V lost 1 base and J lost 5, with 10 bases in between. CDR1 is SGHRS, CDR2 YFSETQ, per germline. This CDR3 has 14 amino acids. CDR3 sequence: CASSLQGIDNEQFF. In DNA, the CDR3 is TGCGCCAGCAGCTTGCAGGGGATCGACAATGAGCAGTTCTTC.

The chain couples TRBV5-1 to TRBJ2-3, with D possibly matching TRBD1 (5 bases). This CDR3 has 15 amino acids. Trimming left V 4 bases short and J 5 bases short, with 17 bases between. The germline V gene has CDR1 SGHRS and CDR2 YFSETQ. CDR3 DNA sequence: TGCGCCAGCAGCCCACCGGACACCCTGGGAGATACGCAGTATTTT. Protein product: CASSPPDTLGDTQYF.

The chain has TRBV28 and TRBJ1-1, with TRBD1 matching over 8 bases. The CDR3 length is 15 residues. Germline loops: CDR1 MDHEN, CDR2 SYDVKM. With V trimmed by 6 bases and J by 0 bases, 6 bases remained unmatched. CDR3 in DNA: TGTGCCAGCAGGCCCCGGGACAGGTTGAACACTGAAGCTTTCTTT. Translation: CASRPRDRLNTEAFF.

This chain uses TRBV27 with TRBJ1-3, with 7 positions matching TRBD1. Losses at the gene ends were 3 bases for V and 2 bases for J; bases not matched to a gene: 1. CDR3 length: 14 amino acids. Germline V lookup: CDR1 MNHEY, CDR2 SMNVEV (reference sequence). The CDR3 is CASSFDRAGNTIYF. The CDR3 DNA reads TGTGCCAGCAGTTTTGACAGGGCTGGAAACACCATATATTTT.

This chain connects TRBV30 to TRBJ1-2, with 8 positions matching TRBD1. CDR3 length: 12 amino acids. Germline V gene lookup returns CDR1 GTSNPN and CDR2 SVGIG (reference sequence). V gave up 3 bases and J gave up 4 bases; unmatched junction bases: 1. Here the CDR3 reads CAWSGQGYGYTF. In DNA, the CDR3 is TGTGCCTGGAGCGGACAGGGCTATGGCTACACCTTC.